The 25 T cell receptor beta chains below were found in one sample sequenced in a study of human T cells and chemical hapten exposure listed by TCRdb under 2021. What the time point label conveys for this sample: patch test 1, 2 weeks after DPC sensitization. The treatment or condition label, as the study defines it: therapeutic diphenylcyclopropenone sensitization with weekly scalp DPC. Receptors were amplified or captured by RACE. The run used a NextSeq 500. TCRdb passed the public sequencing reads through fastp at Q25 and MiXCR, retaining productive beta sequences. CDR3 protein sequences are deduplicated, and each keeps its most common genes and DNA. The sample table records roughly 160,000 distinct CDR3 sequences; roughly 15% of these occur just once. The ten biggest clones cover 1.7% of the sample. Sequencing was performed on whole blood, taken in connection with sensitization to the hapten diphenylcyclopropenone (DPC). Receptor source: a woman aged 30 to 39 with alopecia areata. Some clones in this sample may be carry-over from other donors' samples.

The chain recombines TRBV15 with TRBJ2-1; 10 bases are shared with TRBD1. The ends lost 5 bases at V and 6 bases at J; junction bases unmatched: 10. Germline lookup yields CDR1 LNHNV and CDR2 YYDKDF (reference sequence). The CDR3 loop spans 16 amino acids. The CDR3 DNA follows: TGTGCCACCAGCGCGTCGAAAGGGACAGGGGTCAATGAGCAGTTCTTC. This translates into CATSASKGTGVNEQFF.

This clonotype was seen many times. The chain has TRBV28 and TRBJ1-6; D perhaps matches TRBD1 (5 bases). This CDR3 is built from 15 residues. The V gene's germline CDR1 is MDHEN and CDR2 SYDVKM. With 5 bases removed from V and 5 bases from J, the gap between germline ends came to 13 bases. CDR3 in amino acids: CASSLGGLNNSPLHF. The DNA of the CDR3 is TGTGCCAGCAGTCTGGGGGGTTTGAATAATTCACCCCTCCACTTT.

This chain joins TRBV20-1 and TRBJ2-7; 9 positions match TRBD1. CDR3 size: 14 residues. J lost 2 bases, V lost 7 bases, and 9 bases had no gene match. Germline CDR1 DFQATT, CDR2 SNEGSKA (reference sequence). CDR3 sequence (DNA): TGCAGTGTCGACGGGACAGGGCTTACCTACGAGCAGTACTTC. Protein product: CSVDGTGLTYEQYF.

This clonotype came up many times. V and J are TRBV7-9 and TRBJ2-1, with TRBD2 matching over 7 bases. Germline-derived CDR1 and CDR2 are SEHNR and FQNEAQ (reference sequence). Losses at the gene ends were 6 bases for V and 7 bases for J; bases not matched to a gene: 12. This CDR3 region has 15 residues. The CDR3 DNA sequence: TGTGCCAGCAGGACTCCGGGGGGAGGGCAAAATGAGCAGTTCTTC. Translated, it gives CASRTPGGGQNEQFF.

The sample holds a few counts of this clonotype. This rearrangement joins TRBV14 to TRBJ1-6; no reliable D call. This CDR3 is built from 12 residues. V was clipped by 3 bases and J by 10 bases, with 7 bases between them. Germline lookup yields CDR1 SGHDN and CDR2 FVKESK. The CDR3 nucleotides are TGTGCCAGCAGCCAGTTAGGATCACCCCTCCACTTT. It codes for CASSQLGSPLHF.

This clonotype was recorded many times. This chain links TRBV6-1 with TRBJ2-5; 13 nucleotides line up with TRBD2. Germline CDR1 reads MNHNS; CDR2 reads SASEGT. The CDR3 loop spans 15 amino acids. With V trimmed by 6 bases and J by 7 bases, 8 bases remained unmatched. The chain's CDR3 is CASSSGLAGQGTQYF. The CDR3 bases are TGTGCCAGCAGCTCGGGACTAGCGGGACAGGGGACCCAGTACTTC.

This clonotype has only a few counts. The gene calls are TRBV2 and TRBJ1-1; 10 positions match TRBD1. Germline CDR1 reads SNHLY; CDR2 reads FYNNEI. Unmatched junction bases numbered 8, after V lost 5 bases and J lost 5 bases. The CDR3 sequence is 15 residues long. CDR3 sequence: CASSSWGTGATEAFF. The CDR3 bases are TGTGCCAGCAGTTCTTGGGGGACAGGGGCAACTGAAGCTTTCTTT.

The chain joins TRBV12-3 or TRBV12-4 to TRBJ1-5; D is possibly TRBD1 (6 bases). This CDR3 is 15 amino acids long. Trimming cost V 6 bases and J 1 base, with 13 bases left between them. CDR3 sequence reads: CASRQTGGSNQPQHF. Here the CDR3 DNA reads TGTGCCAGCAGACAGACAGGTGGAAGCAATCAGCCCCAGCATTTT.

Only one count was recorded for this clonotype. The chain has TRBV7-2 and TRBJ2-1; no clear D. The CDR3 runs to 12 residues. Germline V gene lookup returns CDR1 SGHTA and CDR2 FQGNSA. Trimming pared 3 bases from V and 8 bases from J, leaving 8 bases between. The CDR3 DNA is TGTGCCAGCAGCTTTATAAGAGATGAGCAGTTCTTC. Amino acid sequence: CASSFIRDEQFF. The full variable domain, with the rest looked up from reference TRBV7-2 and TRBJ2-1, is GAGVSQSPSNKVTEKGKDVELRCDPISGHTALYWYRQSLGQGLEFLIYFQGNSAPDKSGLPSDRFSAERTGGSVSTLTIQRTQQEDSAVYLCASSFIRDEQFFGPGTRLTVL.

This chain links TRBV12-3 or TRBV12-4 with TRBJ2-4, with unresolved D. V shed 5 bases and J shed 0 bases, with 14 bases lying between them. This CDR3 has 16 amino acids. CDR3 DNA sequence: TGTGCCAGCAGTCGACCTACAGTCCTAGCCAAAAACATTCAGTACTTC. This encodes CASSRPTVLAKNIQYF.

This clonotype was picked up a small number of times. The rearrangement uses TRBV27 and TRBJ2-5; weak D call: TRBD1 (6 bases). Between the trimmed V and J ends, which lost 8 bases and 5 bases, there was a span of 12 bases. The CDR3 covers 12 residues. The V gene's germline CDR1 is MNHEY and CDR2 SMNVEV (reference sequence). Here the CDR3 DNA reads TGTGCCAGCCGAAAAAGGGGGGAGACCCAGTACTTC. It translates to CASRKRGETQYF.

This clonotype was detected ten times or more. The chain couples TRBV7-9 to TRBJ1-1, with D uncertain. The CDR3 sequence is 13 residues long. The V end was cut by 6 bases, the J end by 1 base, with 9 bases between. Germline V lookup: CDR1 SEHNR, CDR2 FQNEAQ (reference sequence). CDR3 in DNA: TGTGCCAGCAGTTCAGAGAAGAACACTGAAGCTTTCTTT. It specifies CASSSEKNTEAFF.

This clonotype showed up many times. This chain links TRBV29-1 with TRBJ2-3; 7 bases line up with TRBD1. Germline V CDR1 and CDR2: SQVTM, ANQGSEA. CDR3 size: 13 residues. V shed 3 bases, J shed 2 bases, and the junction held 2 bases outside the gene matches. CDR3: CSVEGQNTDTQYF. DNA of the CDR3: TGCAGCGTTGAGGGACAGAACACAGATACGCAGTATTTT.

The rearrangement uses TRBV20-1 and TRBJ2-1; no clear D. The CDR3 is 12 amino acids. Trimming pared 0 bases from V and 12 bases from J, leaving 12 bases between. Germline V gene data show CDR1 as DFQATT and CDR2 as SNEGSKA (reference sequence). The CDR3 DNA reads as TGCAGTGCTAGAGATTACCCCCGCGGGCAGTTCTTC. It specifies CSARDYPRGQFF.

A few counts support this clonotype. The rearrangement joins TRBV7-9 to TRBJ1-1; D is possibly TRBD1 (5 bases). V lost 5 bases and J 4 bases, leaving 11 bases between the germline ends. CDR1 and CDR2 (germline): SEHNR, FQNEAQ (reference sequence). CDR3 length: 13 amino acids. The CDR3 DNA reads TGTGCCAGCAGCATCAGGGAGGGCACTGAAGCTTTCTTT. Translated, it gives CASSIREGTEAFF.

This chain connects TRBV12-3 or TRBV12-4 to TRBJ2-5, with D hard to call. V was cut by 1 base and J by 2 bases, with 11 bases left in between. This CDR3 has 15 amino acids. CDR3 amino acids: CASSLEAWKQETQYF. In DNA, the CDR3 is TGTGCCAGCAGTTTAGAGGCATGGAAGCAAGAGACCCAGTACTTC.

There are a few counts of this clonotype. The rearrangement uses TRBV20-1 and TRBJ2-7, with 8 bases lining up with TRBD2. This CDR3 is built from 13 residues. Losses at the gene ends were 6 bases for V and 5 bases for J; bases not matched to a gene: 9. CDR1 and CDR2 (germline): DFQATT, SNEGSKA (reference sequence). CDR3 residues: CSAPGGPADEQYF. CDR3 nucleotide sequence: TGCAGTGCCCCGGGGGGGCCTGCAGACGAGCAGTACTTC.

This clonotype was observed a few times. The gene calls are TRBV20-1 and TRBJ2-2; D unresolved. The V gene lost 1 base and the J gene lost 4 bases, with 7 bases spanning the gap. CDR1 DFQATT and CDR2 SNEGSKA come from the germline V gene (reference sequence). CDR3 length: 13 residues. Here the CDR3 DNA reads TGCAGTGCTAGAGTTGTTACCACCGGGGAGCTGTTTTTT. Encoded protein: CSARVVTTGELFF.

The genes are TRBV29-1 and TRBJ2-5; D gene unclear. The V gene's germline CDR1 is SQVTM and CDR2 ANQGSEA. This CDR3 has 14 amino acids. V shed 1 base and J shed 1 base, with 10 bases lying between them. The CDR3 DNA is TGCAGCGTTGAAGGCGGCCAGCCCCAAGAGACCCAGTACTTC. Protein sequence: CSVEGGQPQETQYF. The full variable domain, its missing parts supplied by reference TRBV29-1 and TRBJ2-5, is SAVISQKPSRDICQRGTSLTIQCQVDSQVTMMFWYRQQPGQSLTLIATANQGSEATYESGFVIDKFPISRPNLTFSTLTVSNMSPEDSSIYLCSVEGGQPQETQYFGPGTRLLVL.

In nucleotides, the CDR3 is TGTGCCACCAGCAGATCGAGCGGGAGGGCCGTCCGGGAGCAGTTCTTC. Amino acids: CATSRSSGRAVREQFF. The rearrangement joins TRBV15 to TRBJ2-1; TRBD2 agrees at 10 bases. This CDR3 has 16 residues. The germline gives CDR1 LNHNV, CDR2 YYDKDF (reference sequence). J was trimmed by 10 bases and V by 2 bases; bases with no gene match: 11.

Here the CDR3 reads CATSDLPGGNTIYF. For the CDR3, the DNA is TGTGCCACCAGTGATTTACCAGGGGGAAACACCATATATTTT. The rearrangement joins TRBV24-1 to TRBJ1-3, with a weak D call TRBD1 (5 bases). The germline gives CDR1 KGHDR, CDR2 SFDVKD. V was pared by 1 base and J by 4 bases, with 7 bases between. This CDR3 region has 14 residues.

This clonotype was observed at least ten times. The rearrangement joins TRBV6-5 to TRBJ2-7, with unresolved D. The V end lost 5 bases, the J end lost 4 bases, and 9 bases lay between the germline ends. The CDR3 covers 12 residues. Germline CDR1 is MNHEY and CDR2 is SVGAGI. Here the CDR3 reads CASSRTGYEQYF. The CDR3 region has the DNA TGTGCCAGCAGTCGGACGGGTTACGAGCAGTACTTC.

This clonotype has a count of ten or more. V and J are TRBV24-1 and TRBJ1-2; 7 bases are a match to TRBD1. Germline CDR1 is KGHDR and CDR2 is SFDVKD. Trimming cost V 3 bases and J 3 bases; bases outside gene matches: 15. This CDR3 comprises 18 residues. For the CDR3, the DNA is TGTGCCACCAGTGATCCAGCGACAGGGATAGGGGAGGACTATGGCTACACCTTC. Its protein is CATSDPATGIGEDYGYTF.

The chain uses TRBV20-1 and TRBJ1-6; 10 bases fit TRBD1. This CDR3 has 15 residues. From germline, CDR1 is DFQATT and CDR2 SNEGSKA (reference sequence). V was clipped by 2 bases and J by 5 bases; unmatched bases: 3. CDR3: CSARPGQGNNSPLHF. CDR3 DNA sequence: TGCAGTGCTAGACCGGGACAGGGGAATAATTCACCCCTCCACTTT.

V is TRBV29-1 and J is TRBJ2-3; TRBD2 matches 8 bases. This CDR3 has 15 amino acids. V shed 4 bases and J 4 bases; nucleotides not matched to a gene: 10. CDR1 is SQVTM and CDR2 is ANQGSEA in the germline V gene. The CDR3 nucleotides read TGCAGCGTTGGGGGACTAGTTGGGGCGGCAGATACGCAGTATTTT. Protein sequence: CSVGGLVGAADTQYF.